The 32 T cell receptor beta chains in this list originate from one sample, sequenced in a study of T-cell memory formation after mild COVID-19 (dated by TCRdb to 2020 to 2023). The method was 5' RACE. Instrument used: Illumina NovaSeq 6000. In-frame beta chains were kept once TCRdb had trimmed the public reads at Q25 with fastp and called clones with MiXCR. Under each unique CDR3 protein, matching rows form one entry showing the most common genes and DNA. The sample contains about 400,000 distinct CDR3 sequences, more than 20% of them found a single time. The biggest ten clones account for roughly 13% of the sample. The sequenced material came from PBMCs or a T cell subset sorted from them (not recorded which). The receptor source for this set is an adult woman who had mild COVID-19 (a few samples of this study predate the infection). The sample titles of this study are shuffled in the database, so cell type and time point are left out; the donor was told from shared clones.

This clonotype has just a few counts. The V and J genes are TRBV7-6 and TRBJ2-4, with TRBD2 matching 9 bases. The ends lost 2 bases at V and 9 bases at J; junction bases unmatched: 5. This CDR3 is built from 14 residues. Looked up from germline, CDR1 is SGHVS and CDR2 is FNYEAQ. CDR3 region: CASSLPSGAGIQYF. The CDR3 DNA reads TGTGCCAGCAGCTTACCTAGCGGGGCGGGCATTCAGTACTTC.

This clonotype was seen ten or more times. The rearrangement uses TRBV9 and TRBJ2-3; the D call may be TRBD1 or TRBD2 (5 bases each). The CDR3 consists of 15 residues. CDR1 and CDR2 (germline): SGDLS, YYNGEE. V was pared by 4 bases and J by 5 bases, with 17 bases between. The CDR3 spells CASSPEGQGRDTQYF. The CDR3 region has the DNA TGTGCCAGCAGCCCTGAGGGGCAGGGTAGAGATACGCAGTATTTT.

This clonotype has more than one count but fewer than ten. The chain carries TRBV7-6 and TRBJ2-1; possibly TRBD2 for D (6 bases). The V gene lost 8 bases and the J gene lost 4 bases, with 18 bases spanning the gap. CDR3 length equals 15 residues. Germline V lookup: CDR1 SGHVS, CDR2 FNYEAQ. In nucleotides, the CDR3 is TGTGCCAGCTCCCGGGGCGGGGACCCTTACAATGAGCAGTTCTTC. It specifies CASSRGGDPYNEQFF.

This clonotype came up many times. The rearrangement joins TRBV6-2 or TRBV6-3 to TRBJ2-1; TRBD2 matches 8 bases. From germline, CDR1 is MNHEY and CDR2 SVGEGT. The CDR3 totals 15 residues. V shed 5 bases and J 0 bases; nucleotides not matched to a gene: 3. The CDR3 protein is CASSERESSYNEQFF. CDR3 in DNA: TGTGCCAGCAGTGAGCGGGAGAGCTCCTACAATGAGCAGTTCTTC.

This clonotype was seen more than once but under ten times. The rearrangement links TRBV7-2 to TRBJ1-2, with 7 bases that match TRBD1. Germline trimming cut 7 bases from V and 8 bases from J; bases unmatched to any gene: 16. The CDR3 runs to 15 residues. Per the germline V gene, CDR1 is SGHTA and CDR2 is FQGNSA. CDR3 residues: CASTKTRDRGEGYTF. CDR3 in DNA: TGTGCCAGCACCAAGACCCGGGACAGAGGGGAAGGCTACACCTTC.

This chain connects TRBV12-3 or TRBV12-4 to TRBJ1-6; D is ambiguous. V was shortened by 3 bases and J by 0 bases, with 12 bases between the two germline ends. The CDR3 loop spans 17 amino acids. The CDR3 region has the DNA TGTGCCAGCAGTTTCGAGGCATCGAGCTCCTATAATTCACCCCTCCACTTT. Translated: CASSFEASSSYNSPLHF.

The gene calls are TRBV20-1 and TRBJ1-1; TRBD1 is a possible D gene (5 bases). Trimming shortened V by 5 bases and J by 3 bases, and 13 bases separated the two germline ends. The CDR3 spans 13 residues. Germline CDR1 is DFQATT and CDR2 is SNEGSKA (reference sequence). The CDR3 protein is CSAPWGWDTEAFF. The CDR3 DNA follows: TGCAGTGCTCCCTGGGGGTGGGACACTGAAGCTTTCTTT.

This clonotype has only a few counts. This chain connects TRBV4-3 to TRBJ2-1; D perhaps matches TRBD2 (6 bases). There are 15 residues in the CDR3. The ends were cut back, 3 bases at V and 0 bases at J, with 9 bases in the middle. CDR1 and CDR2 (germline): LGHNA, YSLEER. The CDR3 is CASSHGTDSYNEQFF. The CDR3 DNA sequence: TGCGCCAGCAGCCACGGGACTGACTCCTACAATGAGCAGTTCTTC.

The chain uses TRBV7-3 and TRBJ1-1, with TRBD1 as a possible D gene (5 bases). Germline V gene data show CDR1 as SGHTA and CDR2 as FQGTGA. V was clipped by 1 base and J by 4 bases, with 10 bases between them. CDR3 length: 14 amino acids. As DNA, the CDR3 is TGTGCCAGCAGCTTAAACGGGGCGGGCACTGAAGCTTTCTTT. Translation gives CASSLNGAGTEAFF.

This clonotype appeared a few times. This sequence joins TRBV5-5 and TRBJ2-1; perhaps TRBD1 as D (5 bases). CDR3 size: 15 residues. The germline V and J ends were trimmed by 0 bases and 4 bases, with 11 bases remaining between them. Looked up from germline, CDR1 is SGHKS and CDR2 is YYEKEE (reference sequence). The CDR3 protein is CASSLEGRAYNEQFF. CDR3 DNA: TGTGCCAGCAGCTTGGAGGGGCGCGCTTACAATGAGCAGTTCTTC.

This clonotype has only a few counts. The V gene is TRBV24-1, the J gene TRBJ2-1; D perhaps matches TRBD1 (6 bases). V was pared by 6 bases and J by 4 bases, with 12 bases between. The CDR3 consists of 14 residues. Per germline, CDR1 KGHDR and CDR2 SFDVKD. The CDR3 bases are TGTGCCACCAGTCCCCAGGGGAGTTACAATGAGCAGTTCTTC. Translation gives CATSPQGSYNEQFF.

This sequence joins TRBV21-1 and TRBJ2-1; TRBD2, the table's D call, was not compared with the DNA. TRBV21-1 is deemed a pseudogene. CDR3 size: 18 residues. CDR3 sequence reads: CASSKKVASGGPADEQFF. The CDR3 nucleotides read TGTGCCAGCAGCAAAAAGGTGGCTAGCGGGGGGCCGGCGGATGAGCAGTTCTTC.

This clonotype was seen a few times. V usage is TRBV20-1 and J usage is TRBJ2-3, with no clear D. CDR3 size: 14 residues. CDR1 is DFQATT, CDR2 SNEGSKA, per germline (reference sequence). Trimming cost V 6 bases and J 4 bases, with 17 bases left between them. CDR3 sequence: CSATTDLSPDTQYF. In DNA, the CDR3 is TGCAGTGCCACTACCGACCTTAGCCCAGATACGCAGTATTTT.

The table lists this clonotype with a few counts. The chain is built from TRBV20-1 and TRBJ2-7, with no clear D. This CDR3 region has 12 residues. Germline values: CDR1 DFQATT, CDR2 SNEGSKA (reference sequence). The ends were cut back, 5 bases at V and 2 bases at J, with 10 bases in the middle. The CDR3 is CSAAGPTYEQYF. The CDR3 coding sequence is TGCAGTGCTGCTGGACCGACCTACGAGCAGTACTTC.

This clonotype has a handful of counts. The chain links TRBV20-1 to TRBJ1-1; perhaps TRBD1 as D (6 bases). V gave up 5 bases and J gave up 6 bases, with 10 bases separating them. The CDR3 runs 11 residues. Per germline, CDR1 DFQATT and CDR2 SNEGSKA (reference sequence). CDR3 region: CSASTGPEAFF. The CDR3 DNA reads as TGCAGTGCTTCCACAGGGCCTGAAGCTTTCTTT.

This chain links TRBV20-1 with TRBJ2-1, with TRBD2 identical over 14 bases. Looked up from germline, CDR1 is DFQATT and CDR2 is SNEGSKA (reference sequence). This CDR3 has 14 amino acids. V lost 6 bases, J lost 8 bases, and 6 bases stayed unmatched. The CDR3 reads CSAASGLAGDEQFF. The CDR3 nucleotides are TGCAGTGCCGCGTCGGGACTAGCGGGGGATGAGCAGTTCTTC.

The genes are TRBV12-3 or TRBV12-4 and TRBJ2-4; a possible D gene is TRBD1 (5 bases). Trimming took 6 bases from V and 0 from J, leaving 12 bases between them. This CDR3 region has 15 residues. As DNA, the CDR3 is TGTGCCAGCAGCAAAGACCAGGGAGCCAAAAACATTCAGTACTTC. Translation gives CASSKDQGAKNIQYF.

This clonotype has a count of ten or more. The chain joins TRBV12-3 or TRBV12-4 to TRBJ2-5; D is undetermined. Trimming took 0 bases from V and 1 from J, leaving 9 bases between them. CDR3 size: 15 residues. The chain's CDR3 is CASSLARTAQETQYF. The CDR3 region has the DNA TGTGCCAGCAGTTTAGCGAGAACAGCCCAAGAGACCCAGTACTTC.

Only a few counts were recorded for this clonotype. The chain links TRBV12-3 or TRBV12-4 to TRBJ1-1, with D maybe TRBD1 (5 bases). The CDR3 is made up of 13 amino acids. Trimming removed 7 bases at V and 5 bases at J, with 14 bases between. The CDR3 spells CASTPRGATEAFF. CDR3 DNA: TGTGCCAGCACTCCGAGGGGCGCGACTGAAGCTTTCTTT.

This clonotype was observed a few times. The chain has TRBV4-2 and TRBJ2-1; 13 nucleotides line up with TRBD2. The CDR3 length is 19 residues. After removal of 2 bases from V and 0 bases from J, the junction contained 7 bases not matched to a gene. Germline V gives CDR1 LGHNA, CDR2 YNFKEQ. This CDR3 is CASSQFGGTSGISYNEQFF. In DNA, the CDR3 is TGTGCCAGCAGCCAATTTGGCGGGACTAGCGGGATCTCCTACAATGAGCAGTTCTTC.

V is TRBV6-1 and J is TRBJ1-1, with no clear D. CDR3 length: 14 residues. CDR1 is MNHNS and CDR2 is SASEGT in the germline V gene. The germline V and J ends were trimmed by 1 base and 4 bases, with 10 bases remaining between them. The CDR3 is CASSEERAVTEAFF. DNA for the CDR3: TGTGCCAGCAGTGAAGAGAGGGCAGTCACTGAAGCTTTCTTT.

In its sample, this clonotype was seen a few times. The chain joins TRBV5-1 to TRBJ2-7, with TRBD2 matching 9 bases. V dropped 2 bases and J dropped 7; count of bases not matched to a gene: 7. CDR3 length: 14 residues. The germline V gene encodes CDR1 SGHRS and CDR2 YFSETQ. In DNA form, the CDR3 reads TGCGCCAGCAGCTTACAGAGTGGACTAGCGGAGCAGTACTTC. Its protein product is CASSLQSGLAEQYF.

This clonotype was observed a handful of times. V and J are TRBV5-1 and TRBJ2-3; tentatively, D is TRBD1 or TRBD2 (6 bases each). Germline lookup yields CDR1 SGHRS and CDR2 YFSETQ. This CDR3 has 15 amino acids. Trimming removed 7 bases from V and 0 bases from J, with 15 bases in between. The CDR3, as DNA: TGCGCCAGCGCCAAGCAGGGGAGGAGCACAGATACGCAGTATTTT. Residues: CASAKQGRSTDTQYF.

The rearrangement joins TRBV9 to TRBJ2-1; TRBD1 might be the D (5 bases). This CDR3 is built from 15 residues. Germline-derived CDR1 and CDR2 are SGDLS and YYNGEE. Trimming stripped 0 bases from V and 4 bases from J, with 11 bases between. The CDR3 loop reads CASSVEGPGYNEQFF. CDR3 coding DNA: TGTGCCAGCAGCGTAGAGGGGCCCGGTTACAATGAGCAGTTCTTC.

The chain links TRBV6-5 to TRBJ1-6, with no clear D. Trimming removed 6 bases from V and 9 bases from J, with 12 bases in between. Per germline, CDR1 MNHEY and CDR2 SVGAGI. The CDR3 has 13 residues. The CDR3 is CASSTGGGSPLHF. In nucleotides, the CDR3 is TGTGCCAGCAGCACTGGCGGTGGTTCACCCCTCCACTTT.

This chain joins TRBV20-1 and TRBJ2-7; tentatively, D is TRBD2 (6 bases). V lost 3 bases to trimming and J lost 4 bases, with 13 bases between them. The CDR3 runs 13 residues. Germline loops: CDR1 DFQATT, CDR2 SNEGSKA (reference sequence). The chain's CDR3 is CSASGPRGYEQYF. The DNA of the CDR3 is TGCAGTGCTAGTGGTCCTCGGGGGTACGAGCAGTACTTC.

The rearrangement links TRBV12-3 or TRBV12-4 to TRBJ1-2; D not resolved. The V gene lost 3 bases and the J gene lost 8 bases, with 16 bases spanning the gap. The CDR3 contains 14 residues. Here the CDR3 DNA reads TGTGCCAGCAGTTTGGGCCTCGGGCCGGACGGCTACACCTTC. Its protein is CASSLGLGPDGYTF.

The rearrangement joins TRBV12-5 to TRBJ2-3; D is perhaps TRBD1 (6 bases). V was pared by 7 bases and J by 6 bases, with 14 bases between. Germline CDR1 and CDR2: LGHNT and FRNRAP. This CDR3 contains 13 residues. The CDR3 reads CASVWQGLDTQYF. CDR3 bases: TGTGCTAGTGTGTGGCAGGGGCTGGATACGCAGTATTTT.

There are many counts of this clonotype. The CDR3 coding sequence is TGCAGTGTCGGCGGGGGGGCCGGTGAGCAGTTCTTC. It yields the protein CSVGGGAGEQFF. The V gene is TRBV20-1, the J gene TRBJ2-1, with 9 positions matching TRBD2. The V and J ends lost 7 bases and 9 bases, in that order; junction bases with no gene match: 7. Germline CDR1 and CDR2: DFQATT and SNEGSKA (reference sequence). The CDR3 has 12 amino acids.

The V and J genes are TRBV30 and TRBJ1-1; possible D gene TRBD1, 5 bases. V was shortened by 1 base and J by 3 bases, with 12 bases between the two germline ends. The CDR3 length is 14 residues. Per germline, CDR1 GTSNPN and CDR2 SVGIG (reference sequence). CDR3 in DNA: TGTGCCTGGAGTGGGATAGGCAGGGACACTGAAGCTTTCTTT. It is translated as CAWSGIGRDTEAFF.

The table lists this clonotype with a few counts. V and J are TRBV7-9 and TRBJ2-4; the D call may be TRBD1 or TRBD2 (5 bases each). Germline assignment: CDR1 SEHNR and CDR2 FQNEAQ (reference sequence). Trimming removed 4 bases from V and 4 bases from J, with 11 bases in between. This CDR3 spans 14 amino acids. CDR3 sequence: CASSSGEGKNIQYF. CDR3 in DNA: TGTGCCAGCAGCTCCGGCGAGGGGAAAAACATTCAGTACTTC.

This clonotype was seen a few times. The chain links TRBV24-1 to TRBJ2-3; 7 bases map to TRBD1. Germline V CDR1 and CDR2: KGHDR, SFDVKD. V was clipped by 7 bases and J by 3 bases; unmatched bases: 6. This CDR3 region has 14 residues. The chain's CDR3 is CATRMTGSTDTQYF. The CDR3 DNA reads TGTGCCACCAGGATGACAGGGAGTACAGATACGCAGTATTTT.